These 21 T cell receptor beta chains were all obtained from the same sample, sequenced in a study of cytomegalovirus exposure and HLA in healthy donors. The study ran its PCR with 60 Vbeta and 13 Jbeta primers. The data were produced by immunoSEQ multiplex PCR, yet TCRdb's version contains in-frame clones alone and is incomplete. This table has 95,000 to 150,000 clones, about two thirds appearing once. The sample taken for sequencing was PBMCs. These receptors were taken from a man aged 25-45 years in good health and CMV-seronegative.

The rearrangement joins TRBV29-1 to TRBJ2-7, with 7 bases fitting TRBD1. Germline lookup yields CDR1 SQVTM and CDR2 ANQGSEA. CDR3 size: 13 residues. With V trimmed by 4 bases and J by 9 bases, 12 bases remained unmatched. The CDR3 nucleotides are TGCAGCGTTGCCAAGGGGGCGGTCCTGGGGCAGTACTTC. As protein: CSVAKGAVLGQYF.

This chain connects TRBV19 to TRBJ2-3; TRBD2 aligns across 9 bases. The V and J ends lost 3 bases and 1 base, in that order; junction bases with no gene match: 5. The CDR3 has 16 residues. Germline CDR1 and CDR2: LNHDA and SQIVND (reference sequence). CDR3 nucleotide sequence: TGTGCCAGTAGTATCCTTGTAGCGGGGGGCACAGATACGCAGTATTTT. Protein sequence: CASSILVAGGTDTQYF. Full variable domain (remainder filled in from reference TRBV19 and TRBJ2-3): DGGITQSPKYLFRKEGQNVTLSCEQNLNHDAMYWYRQDPGQGLRLIYYSQIVNDFQKGDIAEGYSVSREKKESFPLTVTSAQKNPTAFYLCASSILVAGGTDTQYFGPGTRLTVL.

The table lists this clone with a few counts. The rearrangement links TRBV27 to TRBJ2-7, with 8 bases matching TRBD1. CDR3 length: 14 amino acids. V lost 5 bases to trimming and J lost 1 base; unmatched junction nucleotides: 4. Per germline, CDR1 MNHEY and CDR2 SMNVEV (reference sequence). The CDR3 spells CASSVDRDSYEQYF. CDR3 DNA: TGTGCCAGCAGTGTGGACAGGGATTCCTACGAGCAGTACTTC.

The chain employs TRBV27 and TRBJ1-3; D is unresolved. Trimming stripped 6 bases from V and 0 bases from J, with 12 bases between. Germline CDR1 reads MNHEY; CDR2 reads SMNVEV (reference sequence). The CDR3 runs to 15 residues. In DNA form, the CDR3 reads TGTGCCAGCAGCAGGTTGGCGGGCTCTGGAAACACCATATATTTT. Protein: CASSRLAGSGNTIYF.

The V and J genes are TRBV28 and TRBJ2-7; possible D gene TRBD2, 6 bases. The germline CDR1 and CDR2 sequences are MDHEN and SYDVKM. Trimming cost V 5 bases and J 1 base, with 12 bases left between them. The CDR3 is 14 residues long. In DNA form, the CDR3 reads TGTGCCAGCAGTGCCCTGGAGGGGTCCTACGAGCAGTACTTC. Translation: CASSALEGSYEQYF. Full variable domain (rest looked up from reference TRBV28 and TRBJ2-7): DVKVTQSSRYLVKRTGEKVFLECVQDMDHENMFWYRQDPGLGLRLIYFSYDVKMKEKGDIPEGYSVSREKKERFSLILESASTNQTSMYLCASSALEGSYEQYFGPGTRLTVT.

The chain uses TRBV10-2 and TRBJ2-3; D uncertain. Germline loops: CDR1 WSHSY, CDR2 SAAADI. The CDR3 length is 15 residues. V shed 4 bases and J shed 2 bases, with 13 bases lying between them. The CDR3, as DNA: TGCGCCAGCAGTGGGGTAAACAGAGTCACAGATACGCAGTATTTT. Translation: CASSGVNRVTDTQYF.

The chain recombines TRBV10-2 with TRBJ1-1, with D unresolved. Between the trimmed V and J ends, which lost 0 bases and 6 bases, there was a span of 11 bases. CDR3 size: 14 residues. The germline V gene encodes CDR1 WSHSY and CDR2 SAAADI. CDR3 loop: CASSESGGIAEAFF. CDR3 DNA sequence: TGCGCCAGCAGTGAGTCCGGAGGGATCGCTGAAGCTTTCTTT.

The CDR3 region is CASSLTDLTGELFF. The CDR3 region has the DNA TGTGCCAGCAGCCTGACAGACCTCACCGGGGAGCTGTTTTTT. The gene calls are TRBV7-3 and TRBJ2-2; D is perhaps TRBD1 (5 bases). This CDR3 has 14 amino acids. Germline V gene data show CDR1 as SGHTA and CDR2 as FQGTGA. Trimming shortened V by 5 bases and J by 4 bases, and 11 bases separated the two germline ends.

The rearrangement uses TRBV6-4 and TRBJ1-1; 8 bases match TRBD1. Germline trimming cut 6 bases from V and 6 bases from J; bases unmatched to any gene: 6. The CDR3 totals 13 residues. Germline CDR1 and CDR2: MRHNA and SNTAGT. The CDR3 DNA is TGTGCCAGCAGCGCAAGACAGGGGTCTGAAGCTTTCTTT. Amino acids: CASSARQGSEAFF.

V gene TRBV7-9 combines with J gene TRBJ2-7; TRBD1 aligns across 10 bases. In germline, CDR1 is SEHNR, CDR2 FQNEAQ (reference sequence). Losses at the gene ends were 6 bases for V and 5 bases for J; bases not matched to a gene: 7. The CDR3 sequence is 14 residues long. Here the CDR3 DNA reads TGTGCCAGCAGTTACCGGGACAGGGGCCACGAGCAGTACTTC. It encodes CASSYRDRGHEQYF.

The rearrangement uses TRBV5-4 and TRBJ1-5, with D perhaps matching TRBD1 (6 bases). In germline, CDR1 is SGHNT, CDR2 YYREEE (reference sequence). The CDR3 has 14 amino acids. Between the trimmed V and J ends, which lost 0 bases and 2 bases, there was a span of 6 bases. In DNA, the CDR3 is TGTGCCAGCAGCTTGGACAGGGGCAATCAGCCCCAGCATTTT. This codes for CASSLDRGNQPQHF.

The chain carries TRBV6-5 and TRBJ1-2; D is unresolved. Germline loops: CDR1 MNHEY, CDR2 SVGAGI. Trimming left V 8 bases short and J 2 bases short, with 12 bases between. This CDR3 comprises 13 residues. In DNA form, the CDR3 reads TGTGCCAGCTGGCCTACAGAAAACTATGGCTACACCTTC. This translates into CASWPTENYGYTF.

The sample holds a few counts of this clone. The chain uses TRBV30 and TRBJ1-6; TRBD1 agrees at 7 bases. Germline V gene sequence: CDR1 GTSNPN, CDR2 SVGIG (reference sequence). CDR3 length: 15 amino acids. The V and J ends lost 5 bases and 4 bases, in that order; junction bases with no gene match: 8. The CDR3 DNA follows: TGTGCCTGGCAAGGGCCGGGACAGTATAATTCACCCCTCCACTTT. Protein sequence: CAWQGPGQYNSPLHF.

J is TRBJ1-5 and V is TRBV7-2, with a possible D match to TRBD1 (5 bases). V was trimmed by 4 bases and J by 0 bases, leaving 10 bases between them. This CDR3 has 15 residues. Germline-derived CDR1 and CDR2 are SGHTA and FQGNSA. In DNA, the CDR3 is TGTGCCAGCAGCTACGCAGGGAATAGCAATCAGCCCCAGCATTTT. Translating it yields CASSYAGNSNQPQHF.

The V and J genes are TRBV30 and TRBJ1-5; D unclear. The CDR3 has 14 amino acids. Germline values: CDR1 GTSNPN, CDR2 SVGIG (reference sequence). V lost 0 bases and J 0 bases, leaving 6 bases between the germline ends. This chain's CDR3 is CAWSVLGSNQPQHF. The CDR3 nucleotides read TGTGCCTGGAGTGTACTTGGTAGCAATCAGCCCCAGCATTTT.

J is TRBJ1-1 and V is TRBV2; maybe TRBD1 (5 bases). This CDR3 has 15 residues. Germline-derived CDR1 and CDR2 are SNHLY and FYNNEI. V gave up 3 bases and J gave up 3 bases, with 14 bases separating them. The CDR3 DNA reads TGTGCCAGCAGTGAGGGGACTGGGGGGGACACTGAAGCTTTCTTT. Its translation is CASSEGTGGDTEAFF.

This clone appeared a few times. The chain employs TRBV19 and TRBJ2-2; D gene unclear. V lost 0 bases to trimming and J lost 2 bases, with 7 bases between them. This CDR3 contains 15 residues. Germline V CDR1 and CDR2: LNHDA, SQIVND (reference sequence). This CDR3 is CASSIDPVNTGELFF. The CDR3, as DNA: TGTGCCAGTAGTATAGATCCAGTAAACACCGGGGAGCTGTTTTTT. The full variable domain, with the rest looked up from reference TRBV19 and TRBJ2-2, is DGGITQSPKYLFRKEGQNVTLSCEQNLNHDAMYWYRQDPGQGLRLIYYSQIVNDFQKGDIAEGYSVSREKKESFPLTVTSAQKNPTAFYLCASSIDPVNTGELFFGEGSRLTVL.

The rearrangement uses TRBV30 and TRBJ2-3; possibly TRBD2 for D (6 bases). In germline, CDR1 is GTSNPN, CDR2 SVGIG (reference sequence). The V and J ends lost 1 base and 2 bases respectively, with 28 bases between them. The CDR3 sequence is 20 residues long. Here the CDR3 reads CAWSAGPDGKIADLTDTQYF. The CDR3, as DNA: TGTGCCTGGAGTGCCGGACCAGACGGAAAGATAGCGGATCTCACAGATACGCAGTATTTT.

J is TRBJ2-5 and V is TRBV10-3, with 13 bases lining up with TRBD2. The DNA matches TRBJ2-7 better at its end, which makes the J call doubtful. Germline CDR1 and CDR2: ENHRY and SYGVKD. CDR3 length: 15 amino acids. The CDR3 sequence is CAISEGLAGTYEQYF. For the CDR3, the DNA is TGTGCCATCAGCGAGGGACTAGCGGGAACCTACGAGCAGTACTTC.

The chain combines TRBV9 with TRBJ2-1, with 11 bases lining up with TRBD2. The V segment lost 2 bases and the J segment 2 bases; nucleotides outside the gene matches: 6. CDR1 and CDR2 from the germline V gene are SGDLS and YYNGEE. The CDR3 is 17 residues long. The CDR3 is CASSVLSGGGPYNEQFF. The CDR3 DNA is TGTGCCAGCAGCGTCCTTAGCGGGGGGGGCCCCTACAATGAGCAGTTCTTC.

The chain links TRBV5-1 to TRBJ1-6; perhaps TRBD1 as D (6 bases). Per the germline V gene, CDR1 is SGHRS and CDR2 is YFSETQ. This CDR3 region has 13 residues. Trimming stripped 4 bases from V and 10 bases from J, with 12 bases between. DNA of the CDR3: TGCGCCAGCAGCCTGGCACAGGGCTCACCCCTCCACTTT. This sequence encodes CASSLAQGSPLHF. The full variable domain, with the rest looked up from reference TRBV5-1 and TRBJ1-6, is KAGVTQTPRYLIKTRGQQVTLSCSPISGHRSVSWYQQTPGQGLQFLFEYFSETQRNKGNFPGRFSGRQFSNSRSEMNVSTLELGDSALYLCASSLAQGSPLHFGNGTRLTVT.